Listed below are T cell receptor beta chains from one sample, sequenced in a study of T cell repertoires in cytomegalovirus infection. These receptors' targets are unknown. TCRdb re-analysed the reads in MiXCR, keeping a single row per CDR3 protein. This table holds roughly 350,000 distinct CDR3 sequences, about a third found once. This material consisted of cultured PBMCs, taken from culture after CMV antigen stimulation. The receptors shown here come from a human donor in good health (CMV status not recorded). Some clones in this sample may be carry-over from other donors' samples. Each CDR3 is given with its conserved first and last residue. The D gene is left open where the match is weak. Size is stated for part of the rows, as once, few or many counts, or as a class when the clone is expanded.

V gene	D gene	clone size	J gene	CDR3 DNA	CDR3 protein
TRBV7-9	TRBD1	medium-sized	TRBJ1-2	TGTGCCAGCAGCTTATCGGCCCAGGGGGGGCGCAGCTATGGCTACACCTTC	CASSLSAQGGRSYGYTF
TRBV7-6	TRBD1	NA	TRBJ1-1	TGTGCCAGCAGCTTAGTCACAGGGGCGAACACTGAAGCTTTCTTT	CASSLVTGANTEAFF
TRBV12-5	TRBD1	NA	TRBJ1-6	TGTGCTAGTGGTTTGGGCCCCCTTAGGGACAGCAGAAATAATTCACCCCTCCACTTT	CASGLGPLRDSRNNSPLHF
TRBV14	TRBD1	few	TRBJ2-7	TGTGCCAGCAGCCGGGACAGGCTCCGACGGCAGTACTTC	CASSRDRLRRQYF
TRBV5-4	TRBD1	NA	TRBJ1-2	TGTGCCAGCAACATACAGGGGGCGGCTGGCTACACCTTC	CASNIQGAAGYTF
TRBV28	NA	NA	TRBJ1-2	TGTGCCAGCAGCCCACCCTGGGGGTTTGACTATGGCTACACCTTC	CASSPPWGFDYGYTF
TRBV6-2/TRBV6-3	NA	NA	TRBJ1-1	TGTGCCAGCAGCCGGCAGAGGTTGAACACTGAAGCTTTCTTT	CASSRQRLNTEAFF
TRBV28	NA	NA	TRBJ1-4	TGTGCCAGCATCCCGGGTACAGAGCTAAATGAAAAACTGTTTTTT	CASIPGTELNEKLFF
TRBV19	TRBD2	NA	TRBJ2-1	TGTGCCAGTAGTAGCGGGAGGCGAGCGTCCTACAATGAGCAGTTCTTC	CASSSGRRASYNEQFF
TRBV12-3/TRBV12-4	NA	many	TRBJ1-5	TGTGCCAGCAGTTTAGGCAGGGACGGAGGCAATCAGCCCCAGCATTTT	CASSLGRDGGNQPQHF
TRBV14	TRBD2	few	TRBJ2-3	TGTGCCAGCAGCTACCGGATCCTTAGCGGGAGAACAGATACGCAGTATTTT	CASSYRILSGRTDTQYF
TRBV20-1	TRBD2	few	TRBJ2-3	TGCAGTGCTAGTCGCCCTAGCGGGAACACAGATACGCAGTATTTT	CSASRPSGNTDTQYF
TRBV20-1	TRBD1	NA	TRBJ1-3	TGCAGTGCGGGCAGACAGGGTCCTGGAAACACCATATATTTT	CSAGRQGPGNTIYF
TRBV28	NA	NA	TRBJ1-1	TGTGCCAGCGTCGGCAGATGGGCCACTGAAGCTTTCTTT	CASVGRWATEAFF
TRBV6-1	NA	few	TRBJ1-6	TGTGCCAGCAGTTCTGACAGTCTCTATAATTCACCCCTCCACTTT	CASSSDSLYNSPLHF
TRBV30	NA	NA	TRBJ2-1	TGTGCCTGGAGCGCCTCTTACCGGGACCTAAAATACAATGAGCAGTTCTTC	CAWSASYRDLKYNEQFF
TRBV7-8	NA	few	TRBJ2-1	TGTGCCAGCAGAGACCAGGGCGTAGCCTACAATGAGCAGTTCTTC	CASRDQGVAYNEQFF
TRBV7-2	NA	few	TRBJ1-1	TGTGCCAGCAGCTTAAGGAGGGGAGCTTTCTTT	CASSLRRGAFF
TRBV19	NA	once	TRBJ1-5	TGTGCCAGTAGTCGGTACGGGGCCGCCAATCAGCCCCAGCATTTT	CASSRYGAANQPQHF
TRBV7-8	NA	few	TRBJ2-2	TGTGCCAGCAGCTTAGTCGTTGCCGGGGAGCTGTTTTTT	CASSLVVAGELFF
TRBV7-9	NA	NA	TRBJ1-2	TGTGCCAGCATTCCCGCAGGGGCCTATGGCTACACCTTC	CASIPAGAYGYTF
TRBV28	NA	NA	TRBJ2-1	TGTGCCAGCAGTTTACCGGGACCAGTTAGTGAGCAGTTCTTC	CASSLPGPVSEQFF
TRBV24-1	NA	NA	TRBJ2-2	TGTGCCACCAGTGATTTGCAAACCGGGGAGCTGTTTTTT	CATSDLQTGELFF
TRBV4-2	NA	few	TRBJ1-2	TGTGCCAGCAGCCAAGAATTGGGGAGAGGTCCTGGCTACACCTTC	CASSQELGRGPGYTF
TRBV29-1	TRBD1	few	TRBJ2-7	TGCAGCGTTGAAGCCAGGAGATCGGACAGGGGGCCAGAGTACGAGCAGTACTTC	CSVEARRSDRGPEYEQYF
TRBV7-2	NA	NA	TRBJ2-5	TGTGCCAGCAGCTTAGTCCCTCGAAAGCCCCAAGAGACCCAGTACTTC	CASSLVPRKPQETQYF
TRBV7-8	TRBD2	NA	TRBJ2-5	TGTGCCAGCAGCTCCCTGGGACTAGCGGGATCAGAGACCCAGTACTTC	CASSSLGLAGSETQYF
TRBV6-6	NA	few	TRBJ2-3	TGTGCCAGCAGTACCCCCCTCGTCACAGATACGCAGTATTTT	CASSTPLVTDTQYF
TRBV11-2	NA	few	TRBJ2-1	TGTGCCAGCAGCCCTTCCGGGCTGGGCCTCAATGAGCAGTTCTTC	CASSPSGLGLNEQFF
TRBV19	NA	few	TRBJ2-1	TGTGCCAGTAGTATCCGCCGGGGTAGCAATGAGCAGTTCTTC	CASSIRRGSNEQFF
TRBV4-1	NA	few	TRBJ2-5	TGCGCCAGCAGCCAAGTTATATCCCAAGAGACCCAGTACTTC	CASSQVISQETQYF
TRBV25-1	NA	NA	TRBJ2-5	TGTGCCAGCAGTGAAGCTACCTCCGGGACAAGGGGAAGAACCCAGTACTTC	CASSEATSGTRGRTQYF
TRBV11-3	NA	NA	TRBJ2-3	TGTGCCAGCTCTAACGGGGCCTTGGGGACAGATACGCAGTATTTT	CASSNGALGTDTQYF
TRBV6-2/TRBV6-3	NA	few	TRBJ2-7	TGTGCCAGTGGGGGGCAGGGCTACGAGCAGTACTTC	CASGGQGYEQYF
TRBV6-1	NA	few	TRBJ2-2	TGTGCCAGCAGTGAATTAGTGACTCCCACCGGGGAGCTGTTTTTT	CASSELVTPTGELFF
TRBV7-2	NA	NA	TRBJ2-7	TGTGCCAGCAGCTTAACCCTCCAGTACGAGCAGTACTTC	CASSLTLQYEQYF
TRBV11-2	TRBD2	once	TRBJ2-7	TGTGCCAGCAGACGCGGGAGGAAGGATTCCTACGAGCAGTACTTC	CASRRGRKDSYEQYF
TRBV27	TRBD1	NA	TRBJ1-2	TGTGCCACCCTTAGGGGGCCAGCTAACTATGGCTACACCTTC	CATLRGPANYGYTF
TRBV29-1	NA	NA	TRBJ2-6	TGCAGCGTTGAAGCAGTGGGCTCTGGGGCCAACGTCCTGACTTTC	CSVEAVGSGANVLTF
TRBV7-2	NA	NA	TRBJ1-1	TGTGCCAGCACATGGACAGCAGGTTACACTGAAGCTTTCTTT	CASTWTAGYTEAFF
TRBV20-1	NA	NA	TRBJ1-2	TGCAGTGCTAACAGACTCCAGAGGTCCTATGGCTACACCTTC	CSANRLQRSYGYTF
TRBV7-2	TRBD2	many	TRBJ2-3	TGTGCCAGCAGCTTGCAGGGAGGGGGCACAGATACGCAGTATTTT	CASSLQGGGTDTQYF
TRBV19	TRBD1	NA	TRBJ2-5	TGTGCCAGTAGTAGACAGGGGGCGGGGAAGGGCCAGTACTTC	CASSRQGAGKGQYF
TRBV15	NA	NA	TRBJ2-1	TGTGCCACCAGCAAGGGACTCCAGCGAGACAATGAGCAGTTCTTC	CATSKGLQRDNEQFF
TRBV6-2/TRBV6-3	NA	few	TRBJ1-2	TGTGCCAGCACCAAAGGGTTGGACTATGGCTACACCTTC	CASTKGLDYGYTF
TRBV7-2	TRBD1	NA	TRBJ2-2	TGTGCCAGCAGCTTTACAGGGGGCCGTCCCGGGGAGCTGTTTTTT	CASSFTGGRPGELFF
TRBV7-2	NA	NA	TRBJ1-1	TGTGCCAGCAGCTTAGCACGGACGCAGAACACTGAAGCTTTCTTT	CASSLARTQNTEAFF
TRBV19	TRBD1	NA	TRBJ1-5	TGTGCCAGTGACAGGGCGAGCAATCAGCCCCAGCATTTT	CASDRASNQPQHF
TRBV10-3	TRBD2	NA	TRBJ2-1	TGTGCCATCAGTGCCAAGCGGGAGGGGGACAATGAGCAGTTCTTC	CAISAKREGDNEQFF
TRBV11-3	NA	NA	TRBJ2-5	TGTGCCAGCAGCCCCCGCGGAGGATACCGAGAGGAGACCCAGTACTTC	CASSPRGGYREETQYF
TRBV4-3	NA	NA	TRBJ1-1	TGCGCCAGCAGCCTACTCCACCGAGGGGACACTGAAGCTTTCTTT	CASSLLHRGDTEAFF
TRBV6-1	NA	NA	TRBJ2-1	TGTGCCAGCAGCCGCATCTACAGGGATGAGCAGTTCTTC	CASSRIYRDEQFF
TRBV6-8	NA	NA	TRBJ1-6	TGTGCCAGCAGATCGATGGGTTCACCCCTCCACTTT	CASRSMGSPLHF